The source of this T cell receptor (beta chain) is a study of shared clonotypes between healthy human individuals. The CDR3 runs to 18 residues. The germline gives CDR1 SNHLY, CDR2 FYNNEI. V was clipped by 6 bases and J by 3 bases; unmatched bases: 16. Terminally differentiated effector memory CD45RA+ cells were excluded by CCR7 positive selection of CD45RO-negative cells. As for this clone: Its antigen is currently unknown.

Generated by immunoSEQ multiplex PCR, the TCRdb table keeps only in-frame clones and is missing some. The sample contains some 2,000,000 clones, approximately 94% of which appear only once. Study observations and caveats: Shared clonotypes across all four donors exceeded non-shared ones in generation probability.

The sample consisted of naive CD8+ T cells sorted from blood. The TCR originated in a man between 18 and 35 years old in good health. J is TRBJ1-1 and V is TRBV2; 10 nucleotides line up with TRBD1. CDR3 coding DNA: TGTGCCAGCAGGAGGGGGCCCGGGACAGGGGTGTTTGACACTGAAGCTTTCTTT. Its translation: CASRRGPGTGVFDTEAFF.